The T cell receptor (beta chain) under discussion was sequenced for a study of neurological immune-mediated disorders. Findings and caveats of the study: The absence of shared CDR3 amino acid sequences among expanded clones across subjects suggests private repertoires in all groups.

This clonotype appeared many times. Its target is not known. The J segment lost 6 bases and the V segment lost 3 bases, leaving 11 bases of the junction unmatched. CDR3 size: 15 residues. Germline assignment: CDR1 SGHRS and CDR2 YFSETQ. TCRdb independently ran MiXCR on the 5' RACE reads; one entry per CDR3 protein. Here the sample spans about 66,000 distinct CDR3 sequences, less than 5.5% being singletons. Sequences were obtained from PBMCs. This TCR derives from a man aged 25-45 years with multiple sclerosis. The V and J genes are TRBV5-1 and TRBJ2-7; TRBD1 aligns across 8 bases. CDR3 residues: CASSYGGDRPREQYF. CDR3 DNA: TGCGCCAGCAGCTATGGCGGGGACAGGCCGCGCGAGCAGTACTTC.